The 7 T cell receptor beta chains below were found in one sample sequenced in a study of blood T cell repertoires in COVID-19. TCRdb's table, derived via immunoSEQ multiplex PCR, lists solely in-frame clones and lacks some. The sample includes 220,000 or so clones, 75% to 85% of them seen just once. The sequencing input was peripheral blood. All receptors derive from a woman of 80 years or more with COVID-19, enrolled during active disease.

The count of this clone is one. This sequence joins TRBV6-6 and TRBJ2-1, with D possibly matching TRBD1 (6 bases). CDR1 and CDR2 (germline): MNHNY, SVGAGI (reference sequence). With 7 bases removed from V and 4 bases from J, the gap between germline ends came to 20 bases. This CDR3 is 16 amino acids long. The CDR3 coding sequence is TGTGCCAGCACCCAACCACGGGGACAACTTTACAATGAGCAGTTCTTC. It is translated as CASTQPRGQLYNEQFF.

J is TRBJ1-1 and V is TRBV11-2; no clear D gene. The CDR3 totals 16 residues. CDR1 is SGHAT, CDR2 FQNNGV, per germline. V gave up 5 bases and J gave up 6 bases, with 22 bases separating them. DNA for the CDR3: TGTGCCAGCAGCCAGCTGGGCGGGGTCGAAGCTCCTGAAGCTTTCTTT. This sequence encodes CASSQLGGVEAPEAFF.

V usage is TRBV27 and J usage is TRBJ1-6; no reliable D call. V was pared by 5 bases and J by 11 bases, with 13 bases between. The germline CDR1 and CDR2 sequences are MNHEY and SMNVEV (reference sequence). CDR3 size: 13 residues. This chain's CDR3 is CASSPIPRAPLHF. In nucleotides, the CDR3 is TGTGCCAGCAGTCCGATTCCCCGCGCACCCCTCCACTTT.

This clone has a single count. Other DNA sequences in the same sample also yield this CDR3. The CDR3 DNA is TGTGCCACCAGCAGAGAGCAGGGTGGCTATGGCTACACCTTC. Translation: CATSREQGGYGYTF. V is TRBV15 and J is TRBJ1-2; D might be TRBD1 (5 bases). V lost 0 bases to trimming and J lost 4 bases, with 9 bases between them. Germline CDR1 and CDR2: LNHNV and YYDKDF (reference sequence). The CDR3 is 14 amino acids.

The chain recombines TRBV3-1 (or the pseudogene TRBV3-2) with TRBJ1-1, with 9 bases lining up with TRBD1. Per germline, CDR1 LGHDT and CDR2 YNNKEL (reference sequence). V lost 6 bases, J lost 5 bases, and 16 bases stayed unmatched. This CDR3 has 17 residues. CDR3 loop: CASRHGMPGQGRTEAFF. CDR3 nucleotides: TGTGCCAGCAGACATGGGATGCCGGGACAGGGAAGGACTGAAGCTTTCTTT.

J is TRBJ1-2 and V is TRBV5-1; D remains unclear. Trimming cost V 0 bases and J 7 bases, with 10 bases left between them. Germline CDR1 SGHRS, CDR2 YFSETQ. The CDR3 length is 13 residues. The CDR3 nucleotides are TGCGCCAGCAGCTTGGCCCTTCTCTCTGGCTACACCTTC. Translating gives CASSLALLSGYTF.

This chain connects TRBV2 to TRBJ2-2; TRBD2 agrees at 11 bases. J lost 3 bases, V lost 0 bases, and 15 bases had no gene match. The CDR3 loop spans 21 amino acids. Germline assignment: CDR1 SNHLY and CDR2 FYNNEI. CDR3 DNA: TGTGCCAGCAGTGAAGCGCATAGCGGGGGGGCCCAACGAAGTGACACCGGGGAGCTGTTTTTT. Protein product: CASSEAHSGGAQRSDTGELFF.